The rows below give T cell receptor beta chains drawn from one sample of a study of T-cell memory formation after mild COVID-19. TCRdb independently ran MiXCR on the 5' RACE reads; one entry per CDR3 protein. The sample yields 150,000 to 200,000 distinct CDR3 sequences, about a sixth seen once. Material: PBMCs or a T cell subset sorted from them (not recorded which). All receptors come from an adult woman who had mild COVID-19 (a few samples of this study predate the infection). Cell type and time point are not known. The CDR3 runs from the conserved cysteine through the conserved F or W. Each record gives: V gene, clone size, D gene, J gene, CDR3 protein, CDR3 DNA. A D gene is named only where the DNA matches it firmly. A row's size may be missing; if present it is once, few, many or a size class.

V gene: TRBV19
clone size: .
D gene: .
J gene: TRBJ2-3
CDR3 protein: CASSRGRPDTQYF
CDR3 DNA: TGTGCCAGTAGTAGGGGACGGCCAGATACGCAGTATTTT

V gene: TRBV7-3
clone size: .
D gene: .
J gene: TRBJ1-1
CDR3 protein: CASSLDGTTEAFF
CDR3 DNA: TGTGCCAGCAGCTTGGATGGGACAACTGAAGCTTTCTTT

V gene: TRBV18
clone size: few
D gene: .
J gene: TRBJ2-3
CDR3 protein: CASSPGGQGPDTQYF
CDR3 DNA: TGTGCCAGCTCACCAGGAGGGCAGGGGCCAGATACGCAGTATTTT

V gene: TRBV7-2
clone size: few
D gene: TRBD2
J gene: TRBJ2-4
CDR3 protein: CASSRQGGLAGGPATHAKNIQYF
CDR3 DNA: TGTGCCAGCAGTCGCCAGGGCGGTCTAGCGGGAGGGCCCGCCACTCATGCCAAAAACATTCAGTACTTC

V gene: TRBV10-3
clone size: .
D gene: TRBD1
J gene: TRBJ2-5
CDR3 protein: CAISGQGGETQYF
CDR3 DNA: TGTGCCATCAGCGGACAGGGAGGAGAGACCCAGTACTTC

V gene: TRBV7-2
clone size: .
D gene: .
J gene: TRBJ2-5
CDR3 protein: CASSSNRGSETQYF
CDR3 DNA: TGTGCCAGCAGCTCTAACCGGGGTTCAGAGACCCAGTACTTC

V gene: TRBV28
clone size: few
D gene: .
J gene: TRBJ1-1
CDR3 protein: CASSLGFLWALNTEAFF
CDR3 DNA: TGTGCCAGCAGTTTAGGCTTTCTATGGGCTTTGAACACTGAAGCTTTCTTT

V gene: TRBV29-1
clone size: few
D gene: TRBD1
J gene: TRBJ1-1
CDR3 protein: CSVSLSGGQSYTEAFF
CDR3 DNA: TGCAGCGTTTCCCTATCTGGGGGACAGTCTTACACTGAAGCTTTCTTT

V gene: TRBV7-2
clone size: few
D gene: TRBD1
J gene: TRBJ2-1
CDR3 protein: CASWTGRGNGEQFF
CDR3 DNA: TGTGCCTCTTGGACAGGGAGAGGCAATGGTGAGCAGTTCTTC

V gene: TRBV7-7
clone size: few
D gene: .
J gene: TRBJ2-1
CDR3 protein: CASSPGRLIRAYNEQFF
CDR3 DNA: TGTGCTAGCAGCCCGGGACGGCTAATCCGGGCCTACAATGAGCAGTTCTTC

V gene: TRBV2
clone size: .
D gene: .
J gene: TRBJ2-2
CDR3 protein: CASRRDRNTGELFF
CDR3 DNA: TGTGCCAGCAGGCGGGACAGGAACACCGGGGAGCTGTTTTTT

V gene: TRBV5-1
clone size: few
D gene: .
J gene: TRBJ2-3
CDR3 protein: CASSLPGRRYSTDTQYF
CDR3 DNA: TGCGCCAGCAGCCTCCCTGGCAGGAGATATAGCACAGATACGCAGTATTTT

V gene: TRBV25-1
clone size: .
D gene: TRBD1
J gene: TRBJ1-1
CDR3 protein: CASSETGRSTEAFF
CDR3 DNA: TGTGCCAGCAGTGAGACAGGGAGATCAACTGAAGCTTTCTTT

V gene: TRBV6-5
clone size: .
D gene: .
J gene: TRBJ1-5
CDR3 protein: CASTGGGNQPQHF
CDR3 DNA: TGTGCCAGCACAGGTGGGGGCAATCAGCCCCAGCATTTT

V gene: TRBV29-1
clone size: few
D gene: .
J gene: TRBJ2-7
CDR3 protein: CSVSDSYEQYF
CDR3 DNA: TGCAGCGTTTCTGACTCCTACGAGCAGTACTTC

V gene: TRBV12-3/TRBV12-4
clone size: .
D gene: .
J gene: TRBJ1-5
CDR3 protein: CASSLLRAQPQHF
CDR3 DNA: TGTGCCAGCAGTCTCCTCCGGGCCCAGCCCCAGCATTTT

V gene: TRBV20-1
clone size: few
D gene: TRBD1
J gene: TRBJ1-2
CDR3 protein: CSAGGDSRGYTF
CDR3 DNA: TGCAGTGCGGGAGGGGACAGCCGCGGCTACACCTTC

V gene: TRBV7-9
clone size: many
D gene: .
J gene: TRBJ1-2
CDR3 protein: CASSFETGPGGYTF
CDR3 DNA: TGTGCCAGCAGCTTCGAGACGGGTCCGGGTGGCTACACCTTC

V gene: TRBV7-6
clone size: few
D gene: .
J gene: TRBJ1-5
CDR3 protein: CASSLGEGNQPQHF
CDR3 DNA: TGTGCCAGCAGCTTGGGTGAAGGCAATCAGCCCCAGCATTTT

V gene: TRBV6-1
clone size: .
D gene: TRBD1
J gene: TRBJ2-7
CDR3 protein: CASSESGTATYEQYF
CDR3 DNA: TGTGCCAGCAGTGAATCGGGGACAGCAACCTACGAGCAGTACTTC

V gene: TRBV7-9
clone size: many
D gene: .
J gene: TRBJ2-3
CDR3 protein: CASSLTGRGLTPTDTQYF
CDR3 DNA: TGTGCCAGCAGTTTAACCGGCAGGGGCCTGACACCCACAGATACGCAGTATTTT

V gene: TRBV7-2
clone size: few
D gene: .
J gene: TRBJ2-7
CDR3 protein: CASSSLTYEQYF
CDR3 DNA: TGTGCCAGCAGCTCCCTGACCTACGAGCAGTACTTC

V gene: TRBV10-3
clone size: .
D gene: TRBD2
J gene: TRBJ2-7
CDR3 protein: CAIRTSGGAVDEQYF
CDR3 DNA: TGTGCCATCAGGACTAGCGGGGGGGCCGTAGACGAGCAGTACTTC

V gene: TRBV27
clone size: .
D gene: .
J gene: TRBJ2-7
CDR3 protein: CASSLNGRPHEQYF
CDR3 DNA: TGTGCCAGCAGTTTAAACGGGAGACCCCACGAGCAGTACTTC

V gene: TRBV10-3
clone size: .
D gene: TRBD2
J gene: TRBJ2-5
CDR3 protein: CAISELTSGAFGTQYF
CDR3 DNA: TGTGCCATCAGTGAGTTGACTAGCGGAGCGTTCGGGACCCAGTACTTC

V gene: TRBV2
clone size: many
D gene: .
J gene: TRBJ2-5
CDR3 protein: CASSGDWEETQYF
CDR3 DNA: TGTGCCAGCAGTGGGGACTGGGAAGAGACCCAGTACTTC

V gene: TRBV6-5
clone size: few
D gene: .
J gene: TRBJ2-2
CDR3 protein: CASSYRVVRGPGELFF
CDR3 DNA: TGTGCCAGCAGTTACCGGGTCGTCCGGGGCCCCGGGGAGCTGTTTTTT

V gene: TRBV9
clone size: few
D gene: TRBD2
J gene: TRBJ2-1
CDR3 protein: CASSWTSGGAHEQFF
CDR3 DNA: TGTGCCAGCAGCTGGACTAGCGGGGGGGCACATGAGCAGTTCTTC

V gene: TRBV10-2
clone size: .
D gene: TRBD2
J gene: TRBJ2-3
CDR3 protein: CASSRGLAGGSDTQYF
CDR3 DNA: TGCGCCAGCAGTCGCGGACTAGCGGGAGGGTCAGATACGCAGTATTTT

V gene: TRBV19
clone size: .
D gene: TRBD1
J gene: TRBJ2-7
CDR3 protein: CASTPRGTGPYEQYF
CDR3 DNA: TGTGCCAGTACCCCACGTGGGACAGGTCCCTACGAGCAGTACTTC

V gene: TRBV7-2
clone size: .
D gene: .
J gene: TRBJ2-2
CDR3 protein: CASSTRPGNTGELFF
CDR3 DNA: TGTGCCAGCAGCACCCGCCCCGGGAACACCGGGGAGCTGTTTTTT

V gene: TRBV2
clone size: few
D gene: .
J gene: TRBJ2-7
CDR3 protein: CASSRALYEQYF
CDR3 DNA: TGTGCCAGCAGCAGGGCCCTCTACGAGCAGTACTTC

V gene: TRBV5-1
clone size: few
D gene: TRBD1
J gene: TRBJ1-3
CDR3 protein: CASSSQGQASGNTIYF
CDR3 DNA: TGCGCCAGCAGCTCTCAGGGACAGGCCTCTGGAAACACCATATATTTT

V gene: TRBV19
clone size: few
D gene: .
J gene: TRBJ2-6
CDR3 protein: CAGPGSISGANVLTF
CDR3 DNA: TGTGCCGGTCCCGGATCCATCTCTGGGGCCAACGTCCTGACTTTC

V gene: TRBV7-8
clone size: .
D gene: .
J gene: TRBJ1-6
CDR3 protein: CASSLEGRAFGSPLHF
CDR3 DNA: TGTGCCAGCAGCTTAGAGGGCCGGGCGTTCGGTTCACCCCTCCACTTT

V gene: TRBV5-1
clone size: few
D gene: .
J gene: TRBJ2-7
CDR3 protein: CASSAQGNYEQYF
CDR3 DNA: TGCGCCAGCAGCGCTCAGGGTAACTACGAGCAGTACTTC

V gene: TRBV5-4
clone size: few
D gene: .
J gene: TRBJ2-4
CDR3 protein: CASSLDPFQAKNIQYF
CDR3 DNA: TGTGCCAGCAGCTTAGATCCCTTCCAGGCCAAAAACATTCAGTACTTC

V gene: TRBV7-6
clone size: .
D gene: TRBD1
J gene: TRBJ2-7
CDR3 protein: CASSLGDRNRYYEQYF
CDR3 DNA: TGTGCCAGCAGCTTAGGGGACAGGAACCGGTACTACGAGCAGTACTTC

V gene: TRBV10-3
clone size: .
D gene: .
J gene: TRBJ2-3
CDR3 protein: CAVREGGGTDTQYF
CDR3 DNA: TGTGCCGTAAGAGAAGGGGGGGGCACAGATACGCAGTATTTT

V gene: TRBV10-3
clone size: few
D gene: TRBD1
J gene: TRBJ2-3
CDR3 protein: CAISGGQRTDTQYF
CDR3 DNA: TGTGCCATCAGTGGGGGACAGCGCACAGATACGCAGTATTTT

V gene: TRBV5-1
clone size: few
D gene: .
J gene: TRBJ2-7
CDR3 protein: CASSKDTTSSYEQYF
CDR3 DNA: TGCGCCAGCAGCAAGGACACGACTAGTTCATACGAGCAGTACTTC

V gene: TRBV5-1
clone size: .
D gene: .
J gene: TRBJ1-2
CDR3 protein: CASSLEGRSYGYTF
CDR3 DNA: TGCGCCAGCAGCTTGGAGGGGCGTAGCTATGGCTACACCTTC

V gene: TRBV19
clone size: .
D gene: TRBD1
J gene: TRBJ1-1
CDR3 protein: CASSIGTGVVNTEAFF
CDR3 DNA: TGTGCCAGTAGTATAGGTACAGGGGTGGTAAATACTGAAGCTTTCTTT

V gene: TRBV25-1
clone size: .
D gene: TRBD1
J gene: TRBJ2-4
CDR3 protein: CASSEDRGGGTKNIQYF
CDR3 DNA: TGTGCCAGCAGTGAAGACAGGGGAGGAGGAACCAAAAACATTCAGTACTTC

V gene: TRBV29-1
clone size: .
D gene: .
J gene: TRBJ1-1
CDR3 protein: CSVTENTEAFF
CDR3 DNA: TGCAGCGTGACCGAAAACACTGAAGCTTTCTTT

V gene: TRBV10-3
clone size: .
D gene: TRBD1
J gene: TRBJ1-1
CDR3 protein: CAILGTGPREAFF
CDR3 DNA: TGTGCCATCCTTGGGACAGGGCCCAGAGAAGCTTTCTTT

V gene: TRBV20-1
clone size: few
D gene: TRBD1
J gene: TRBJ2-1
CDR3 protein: CSARQGAYNEQFF
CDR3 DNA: TGCAGTGCTAGGCAGGGGGCCTACAATGAGCAGTTCTTC

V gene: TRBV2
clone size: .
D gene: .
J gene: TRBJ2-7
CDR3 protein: CASRRSGNSYEQYF
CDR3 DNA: TGTGCCAGCAGGAGGTCCGGGAACTCCTACGAGCAGTACTTC

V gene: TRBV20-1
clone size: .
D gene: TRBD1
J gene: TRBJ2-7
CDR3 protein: CSAREGGREQYF
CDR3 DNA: TGCAGTGCTAGGGAAGGGGGCCGCGAGCAGTACTTC

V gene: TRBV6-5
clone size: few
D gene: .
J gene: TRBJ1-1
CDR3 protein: CASSYGRRGNTEAFF
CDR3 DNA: TGTGCCAGCAGTTACGGGCGACGGGGGAACACTGAAGCTTTCTTT

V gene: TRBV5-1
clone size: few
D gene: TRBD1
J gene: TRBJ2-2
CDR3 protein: CASSLISGPGQGDTGELFF
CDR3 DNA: TGCGCCAGCAGCTTGATTAGTGGGCCGGGACAGGGTGACACCGGGGAGCTGTTTTTT

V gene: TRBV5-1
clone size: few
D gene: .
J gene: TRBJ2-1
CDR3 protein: CASSRGQSYNEQFF
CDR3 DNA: TGCGCCAGCAGCCGAGGACAGAGTTACAATGAGCAGTTCTTC

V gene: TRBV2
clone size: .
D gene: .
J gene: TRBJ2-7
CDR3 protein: CASMPAWREQYF
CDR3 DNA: TGTGCCAGCATGCCCGCATGGCGTGAGCAGTACTTC

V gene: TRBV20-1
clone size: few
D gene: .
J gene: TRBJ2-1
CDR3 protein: CSAPPPGRRDEQFF
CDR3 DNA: TGCAGTGCTCCTCCCCCGGGGAGGAGGGATGAGCAGTTCTTC

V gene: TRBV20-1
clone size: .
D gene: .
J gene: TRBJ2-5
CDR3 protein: CSAGPSQETQYF
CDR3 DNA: TGCAGTGCTGGTCCCTCACAAGAGACCCAGTACTTC

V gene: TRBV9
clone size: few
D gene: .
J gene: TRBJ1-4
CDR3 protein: CASSVGFNEKLFF
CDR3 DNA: TGTGCCAGCAGCGTTGGGTTTAATGAAAAACTGTTTTTT

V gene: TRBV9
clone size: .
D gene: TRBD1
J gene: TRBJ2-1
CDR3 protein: CASSAGTGWTGEQFF
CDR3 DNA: TGTGCCAGCAGCGCCGGGACAGGGTGGACCGGTGAGCAGTTCTTC

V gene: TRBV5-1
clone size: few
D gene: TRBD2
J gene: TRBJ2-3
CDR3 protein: CASSSVTSGASDTQYF
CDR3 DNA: TGCGCCAGCAGCTCTGTGACTAGCGGGGCCTCAGATACGCAGTATTTT

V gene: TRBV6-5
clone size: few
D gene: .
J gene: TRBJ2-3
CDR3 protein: CASRSDTEGDTQYF
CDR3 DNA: TGTGCCAGCAGATCCGACACGGAAGGGGATACGCAGTATTTT

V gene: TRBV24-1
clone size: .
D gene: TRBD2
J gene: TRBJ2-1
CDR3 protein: CATSDPPGLVGQFF
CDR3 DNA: TGTGCCACCAGTGACCCCCCGGGACTAGTAGGGCAGTTCTTC